This T cell receptor beta chain was retrieved from a study of T cell responses to AZD1222 COVID-19 vaccine. Generated by immunoSEQ multiplex PCR, the TCRdb table keeps only in-frame clones and is missing some. Of 65,000 to 90,000 clones in the sample, more than 70% were seen once. The starting material was peripheral blood, obtained on day 0 of AZD1222 vaccination. The source of this sequence is an adult in good health.

The CDR3 DNA reads as TGTGCCAGCAGTTTAAGTGGAGACAGGGTCTACAATGAGCAGTTCTTC. It encodes CASSLSGDRVYNEQFF. The chain joins TRBV27 to TRBJ2-1, with 7 bases identical to TRBD1. There are 16 residues in the CDR3. J lost 3 bases, V lost 2 bases, and 7 bases had no gene match. CDR1 and CDR2 from the germline V gene are MNHEY and SMNVEV (reference sequence).